This T cell receptor beta chain is from a study of CXCR3-negative and CXCR3-positive naive CD8 T cells. Germline CDR1 and CDR2: SGHDN and FVKESK. The CDR3 extends over 16 amino acids. UMI-labeled TRB cDNA libraries were prepared by 5' RACE. With the 5' RACE reads reprocessed, TCRdb shows one record per CDR3 protein and no DNA. The table for this sample gives approximately 74,000 distinct CDR3 sequences. The chain has TRBV14 and TRBJ1-3. The material sequenced was naive CXCR3- CD8+ T cells from blood. The sample's subset: CD45RO-CCR7+CD27+CD95- naive CD8+ T cells lacking CXCR3 (TNR3-). This TCR came from a human donor in good health. Some clones in this sample may be carry-over from other donors' samples. CDR3 protein: CASSHPRDYSGNTIYF.